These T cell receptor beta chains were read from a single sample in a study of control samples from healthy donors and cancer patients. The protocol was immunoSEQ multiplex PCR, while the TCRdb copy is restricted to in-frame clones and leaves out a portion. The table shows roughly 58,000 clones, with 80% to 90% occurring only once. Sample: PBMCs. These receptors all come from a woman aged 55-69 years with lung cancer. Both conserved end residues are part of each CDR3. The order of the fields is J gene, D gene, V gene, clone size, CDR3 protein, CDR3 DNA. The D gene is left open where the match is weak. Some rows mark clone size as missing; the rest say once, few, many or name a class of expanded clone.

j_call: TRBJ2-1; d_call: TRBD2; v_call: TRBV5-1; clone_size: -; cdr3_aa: CASSLGAGESGVEQFF; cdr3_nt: TGCGCCAGCAGCTTAGGCGCTGGAGAGAGCGGGGTTGAGCAGTTCTTC
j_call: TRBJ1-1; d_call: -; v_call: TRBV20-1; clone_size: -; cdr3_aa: CSATENTEAFF; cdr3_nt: TGCAGTGCCACTGAGAACACTGAAGCTTTCTTT
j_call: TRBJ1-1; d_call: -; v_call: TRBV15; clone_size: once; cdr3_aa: CATSRDPNTEAFF; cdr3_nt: TGTGCCACCAGCAGAGACCCGAACACTGAAGCTTTCTTT
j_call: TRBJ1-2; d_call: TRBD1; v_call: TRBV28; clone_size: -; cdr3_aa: CASSTGTGHYGYTF; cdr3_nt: TGTGCCAGCAGTACCGGGACAGGGCACTATGGCTACACCTTC
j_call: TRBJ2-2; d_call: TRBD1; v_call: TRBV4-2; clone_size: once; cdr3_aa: CASSQDIRTGGSTGELFF; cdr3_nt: TGTGCCAGCAGCCAAGATATTAGAACAGGGGGCTCCACCGGGGAGCTGTTTTTT
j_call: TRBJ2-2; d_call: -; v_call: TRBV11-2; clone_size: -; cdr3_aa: CASSSVTTGELFF; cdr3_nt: TGTGCCAGCAGTTCCGTTACTACCGGGGAGCTGTTTTTT
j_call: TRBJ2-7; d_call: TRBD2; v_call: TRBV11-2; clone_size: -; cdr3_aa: CASRVWGGGSSYEQYF; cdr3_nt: TGTGCCAGCAGAGTGTGGGGGGGAGGGTCATCCTACGAGCAGTACTTC
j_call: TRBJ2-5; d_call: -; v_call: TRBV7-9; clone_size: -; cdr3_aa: CASHRDGQETQYF; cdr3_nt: TGTGCCAGCCACCGGGACGGCCAAGAGACCCAGTACTTC
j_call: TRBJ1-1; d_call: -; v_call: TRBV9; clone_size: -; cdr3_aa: CASSTGLGNTEAFF; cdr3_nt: TGTGCCAGCAGCACGGGACTAGGGAACACTGAAGCTTTCTTT
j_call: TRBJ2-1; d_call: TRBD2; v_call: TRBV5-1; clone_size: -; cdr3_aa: CASGTSGRGEQFF; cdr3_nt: TGCGCCTCCGGGACTAGCGGGAGGGGAGAGCAGTTCTTC
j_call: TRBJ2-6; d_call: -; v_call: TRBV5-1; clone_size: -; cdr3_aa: CASSPQPVAAGANVLTF; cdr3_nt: TGCGCCAGCAGCCCACAACCGGTTGCGGCTGGGGCCAACGTCCTGACTTTC
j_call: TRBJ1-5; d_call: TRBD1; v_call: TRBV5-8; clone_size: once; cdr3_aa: CASSHHGTGLGAQHF; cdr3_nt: TGTGCCAGCAGCCACCACGGGACAGGACTCGGGGCCCAGCATTTT
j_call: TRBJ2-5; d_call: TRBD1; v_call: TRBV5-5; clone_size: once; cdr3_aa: CASSSSGTGGETQYF; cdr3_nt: TGTGCCAGCAGCTCTTCCGGGACAGGGGGTGAGACCCAGTACTTC
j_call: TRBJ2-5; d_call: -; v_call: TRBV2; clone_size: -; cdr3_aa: CASSLETQYF; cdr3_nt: TGTGCCAGCAGTCTGGAGACCCAGTACTTC
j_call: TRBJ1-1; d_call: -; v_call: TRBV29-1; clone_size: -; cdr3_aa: CSVEGPAANTEAFF; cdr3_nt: TGCAGCGTTGAAGGCCCGGCAGCGAACACTGAAGCTTTCTTT
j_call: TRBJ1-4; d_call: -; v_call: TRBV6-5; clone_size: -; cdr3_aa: CASRGTTNEKLFF; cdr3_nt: TGTGCCAGCAGAGGGACAACTAATGAAAAACTGTTTTTT
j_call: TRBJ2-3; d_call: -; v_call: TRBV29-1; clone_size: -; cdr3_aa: CSVVVSGDTQYF; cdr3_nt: TGCAGCGTTGTTGTATCAGGAGATACGCAGTATTTT
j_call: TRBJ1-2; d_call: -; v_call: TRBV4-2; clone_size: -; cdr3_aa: CASDDRAANYGYTF; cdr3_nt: TGTGCCAGTGATGACAGAGCGGCTAACTATGGCTACACCTTC
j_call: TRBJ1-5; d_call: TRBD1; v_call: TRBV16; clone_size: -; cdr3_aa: CASSQARWGQWSQPQHF; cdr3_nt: TGTGCCAGCAGCCAAGCGCGATGGGGACAGTGGAGTCAGCCCCAGCATTTT
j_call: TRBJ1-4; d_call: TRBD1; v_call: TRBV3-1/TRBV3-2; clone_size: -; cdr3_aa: CASSQVPGGSDGKLFF; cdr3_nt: TGTGCCAGCAGCCAAGTACCAGGGGGATCAGACGGAAAACTGTTTTTT
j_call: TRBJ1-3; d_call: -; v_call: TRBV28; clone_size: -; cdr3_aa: CASSPRGNTIYF; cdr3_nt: TGTGCCAGCAGTCCCCGGGGAAACACCATATATTTT
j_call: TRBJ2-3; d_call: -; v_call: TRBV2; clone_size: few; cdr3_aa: CASSELEADTQYF; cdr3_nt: TGTGCCAGCAGTGAGCTCGAGGCAGATACGCAGTATTTT
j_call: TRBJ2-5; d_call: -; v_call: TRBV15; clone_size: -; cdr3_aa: CATSASVGETQYF; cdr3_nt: TGTGCCACCAGCGCCAGTGTGGGAGAGACCCAGTACTTC
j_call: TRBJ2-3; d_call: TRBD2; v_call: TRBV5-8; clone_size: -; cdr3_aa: CASSFHLVVAGADTQYF; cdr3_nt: TGTGCCAGCAGCTTCCATTTGGTGGTAGCGGGAGCGGATACGCAGTATTTT
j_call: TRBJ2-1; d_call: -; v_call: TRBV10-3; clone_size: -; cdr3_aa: CAISESVGVTYNEQFF; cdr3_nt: TGTGCCATCAGTGAGTCCGTGGGAGTAACCTACAATGAGCAGTTCTTC
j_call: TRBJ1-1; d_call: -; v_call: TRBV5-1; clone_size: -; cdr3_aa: CASSAGSGDTEAFF; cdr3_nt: TGCGCCAGCAGCGCTGGGAGCGGGGATACTGAAGCTTTCTTT
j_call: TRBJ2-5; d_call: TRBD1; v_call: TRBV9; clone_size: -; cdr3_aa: CASSAAGGLGETQYF; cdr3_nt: TGTGCCAGCAGCGCCGCAGGGGGCTTAGGAGAGACCCAGTACTTC
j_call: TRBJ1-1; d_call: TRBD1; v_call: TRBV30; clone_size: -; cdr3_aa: CAWSPMDRGDTEAFF; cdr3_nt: TGTGCCTGGAGTCCCATGGACAGGGGGGACACTGAAGCTTTCTTT